One and the same sample provided the 10 T cell receptor beta chains below, sequenced in a study of cytomegalovirus exposure and HLA in healthy donors. Both 60 Vbeta primers and 13 Jbeta primers went into the PCR. Some clones are missing from TCRdb's copy, which holds only in-frame ones; the method was immunoSEQ multiplex PCR. This table has tens of thousands of clones, approximately 76% appearing once. Sequenced material: PBMCs. All receptors come from a woman in her thirties in good health and CMV-seropositive.

With regard to this clone: Compared with germline, one end of the junction differs, possibly owing to a read error. The chain couples TRBV7-9 to TRBJ2-7, with 9 bases that match TRBD1. The CDR3 is 14 residues long. Germline assignment: CDR1 SEHNR and CDR2 FQNEAQ (reference sequence). As DNA, the CDR3 is TGTTCCAGCAGCTTAGTGGGACAGGGAGCCGAGCAGTACTTC. Translation gives CSSSLVGQGAEQYF.

The CDR3 is CASSLSVGGIGYTF. The CDR3 coding sequence is TGTGCCAGCAGCTTGAGCGTAGGGGGTATTGGCTACACCTTC. The chain has TRBV5-6 and TRBJ1-2, with D possibly being TRBD1 (6 bases). In germline, CDR1 is SGHDT, CDR2 YYEEEE. The CDR3 runs to 14 residues. V was shortened by 1 base and J by 7 bases, with 14 bases between the two germline ends.

In its sample, this clone was seen a few times. The chain employs TRBV6-5 and TRBJ2-3; 9 bases line up with TRBD1. This CDR3 is 14 amino acids long. V lost 9 bases, J lost 6 bases, and 10 bases stayed unmatched. The germline V gene encodes CDR1 MNHEY and CDR2 SVGAGI. The CDR3 loop reads CASLRRQGDDTQYF. CDR3 coding DNA: TGTGCCAGTCTCCGGAGACAGGGGGATGATACGCAGTATTTT.

This chain links TRBV19 with TRBJ1-5, with 11 bases fitting TRBD1. Looked up from germline, CDR1 is LNHDA and CDR2 is SQIVND (reference sequence). V trimming: 2 bases; J trimming: 5 bases; junction bases outside the gene matches: 5. The CDR3 is made up of 16 amino acids. CDR3 loop: CASSIPGTGGDQPQHF. The CDR3 bases are TGTGCCAGTAGTATACCCGGGACAGGGGGGGATCAGCCCCAGCATTTT. Variable domain in full (rest from reference TRBV19 and TRBJ1-5): DGGITQSPKYLFRKEGQNVTLSCEQNLNHDAMYWYRQDPGQGLRLIYYSQIVNDFQKGDIAEGYSVSREKKESFPLTVTSAQKNPTAFYLCASSIPGTGGDQPQHFGDGTRLSIL.

The CDR3 DNA follows: TGTGCCACCGCTCAGGGCACTTACTACAATGAGCAGTTCTTC. This encodes CATAQGTYYNEQFF. The genes are TRBV10-3 and TRBJ2-1; D possibly corresponds to TRBD1 (5 bases). Trimming shortened V by 10 bases and J by 3 bases, and 16 bases separated the two germline ends. Germline V gene sequence: CDR1 ENHRY, CDR2 SYGVKD. CDR3 length equals 14 residues.

The chain is built from TRBV5-4 and TRBJ1-1; D remains ambiguous. The CDR3 is 14 amino acids. Trimming removed 4 bases at V and 6 bases at J, with 16 bases between. CDR1 and CDR2 (germline): SGHNT, YYREEE (reference sequence). The CDR3 nucleotides read TGTGCCAGCAGCGACGACCTCTACGCGGCTGAAGCTTTCTTT. It translates to CASSDDLYAAEAFF. The full variable domain, rest sourced from reference TRBV5-4 and TRBJ1-1, is ETGVTQSPTHLIKTRGQQVTLRCSSQSGHNTVSWYQQALGQGPQFIFQYYREEENGRGNFPPRFSGLQFPNYSSELNVNALELDDSALYLCASSDDLYAAEAFFGQGTRLTVV.

The chain has TRBV27 and TRBJ2-2, with D perhaps TRBD2 (7 bases). The V end was cut by 3 bases, the J end by 7 bases, with 18 bases between. The length of the CDR3 is 16 residues. Germline CDR1 is MNHEY and CDR2 is SMNVEV (reference sequence). CDR3 protein: CASSFYGRGAGGELFF. CDR3 bases: TGTGCCAGCAGTTTTTATGGACGGGGGGCCGGCGGGGAGCTGTTTTTT.

Only a few counts were recorded for this clone. The chain links TRBV5-6 to TRBJ2-7; unclear D gene. Germline V gives CDR1 SGHDT, CDR2 YYEEEE. V was clipped by 3 bases and J by 7 bases, with 8 bases between them. The CDR3 sequence is 11 residues long. CDR3 sequence: CASSSRCEQYF. CDR3 DNA sequence: TGTGCCAGCAGCTCTCGTTGTGAGCAGTACTTC.

The chain recombines TRBV2 with TRBJ2-7; tentative D call: TRBD2 (5 bases). The germline V and J ends were trimmed by 2 bases and 7 bases, with 12 bases remaining between them. Per the germline V gene, CDR1 is SNHLY and CDR2 is FYNNEI. This CDR3 comprises 13 residues. CDR3 coding DNA: TGTGCCAGCAGTGAACATCCGGACTTGGAGCAGTACTTC. This gives the protein CASSEHPDLEQYF.

The chain combines TRBV5-1 with TRBJ2-1; 12 nucleotides line up with TRBD2. Germline loops: CDR1 SGHRS, CDR2 YFSETQ. The CDR3 is 16 residues long. Unmatched junction bases numbered 4, after V lost 4 bases and J lost 2 bases. This chain's CDR3 is CASSRTSGITYNEQFF. The CDR3 bases are TGCGCCAGCAGCCGGACTAGCGGGATCACCTACAATGAGCAGTTCTTC.